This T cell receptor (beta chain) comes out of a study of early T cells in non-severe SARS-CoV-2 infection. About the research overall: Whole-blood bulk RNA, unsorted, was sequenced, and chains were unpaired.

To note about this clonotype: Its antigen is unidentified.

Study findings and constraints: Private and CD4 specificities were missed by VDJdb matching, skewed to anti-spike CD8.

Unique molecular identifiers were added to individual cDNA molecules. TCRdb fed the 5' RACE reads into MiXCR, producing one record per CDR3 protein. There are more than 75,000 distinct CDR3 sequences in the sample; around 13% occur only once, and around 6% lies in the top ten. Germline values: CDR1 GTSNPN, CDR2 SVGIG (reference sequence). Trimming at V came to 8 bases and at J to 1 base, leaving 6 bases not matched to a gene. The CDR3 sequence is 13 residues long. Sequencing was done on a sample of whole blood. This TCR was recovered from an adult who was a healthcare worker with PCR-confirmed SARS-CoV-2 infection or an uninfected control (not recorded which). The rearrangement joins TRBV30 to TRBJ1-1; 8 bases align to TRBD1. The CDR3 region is CATSGQGNTEAFF. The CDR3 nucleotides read TGTGCCACCTCCGGACAGGGGAACACTGAAGCTTTCTTT.